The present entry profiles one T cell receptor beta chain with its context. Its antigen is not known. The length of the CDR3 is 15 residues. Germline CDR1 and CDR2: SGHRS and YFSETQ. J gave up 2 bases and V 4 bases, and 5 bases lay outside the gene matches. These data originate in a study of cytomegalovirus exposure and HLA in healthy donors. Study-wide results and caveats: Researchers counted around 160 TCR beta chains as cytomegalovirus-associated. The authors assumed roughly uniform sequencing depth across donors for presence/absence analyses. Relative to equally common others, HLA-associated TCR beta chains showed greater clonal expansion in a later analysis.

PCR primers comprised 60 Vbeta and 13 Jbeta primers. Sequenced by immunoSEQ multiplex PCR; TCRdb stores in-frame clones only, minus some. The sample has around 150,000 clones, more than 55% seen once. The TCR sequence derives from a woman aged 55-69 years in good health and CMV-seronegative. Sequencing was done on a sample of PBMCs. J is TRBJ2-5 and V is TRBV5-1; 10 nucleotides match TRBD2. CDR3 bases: TGCGCCAGCAGCCTCCTTAGCGGGGGGCAAGAGACCCAGTACTTC. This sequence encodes CASSLLSGGQETQYF.